The 10 T cell receptor beta chains below come from one sample, sequenced in a study of shared clonotypes between healthy human individuals. As defined, naive CD8 cells were CD45RO-negative and positively selected for CCR7, with terminally differentiated effector memory CD45RA+ cells excluded. Method: immunoSEQ multiplex PCR; TCRdb's copy keeps in-frame clones and lacks some. Of roughly 2,000,000 clones listed, about 95% were seen once; the top ten hold approximately 1%. The specimen sequenced was naive CD8+ T cells sorted from blood. The receptors were gathered from a young man in good health.

The chain joins TRBV7-9 to TRBJ2-1, with 15 bases lining up with TRBD2. Germline V lookup: CDR1 SEHNR, CDR2 FQNEAQ (reference sequence). CDR3 length equals 19 residues. Trimming at V came to 2 bases and at J to 2 bases, leaving 7 bases not matched to a gene. CDR3 nucleotides: TGTGCCAGCAGCTTACTCGGACTAGCGGGAGGGGGCGCCTACAATGAGCAGTTCTTC. Translation gives CASSLLGLAGGGAYNEQFF.

The chain employs TRBV5-6 and TRBJ2-3, with TRBD2 matching over 8 bases. CDR3 length: 14 residues. Trimming removed 5 bases from V and 4 bases from J; junction bases left unmatched: 6. CDR1 and CDR2 (germline): SGHDT, YYEEEE. CDR3 coding DNA: TGTGCCAGCAGTGCGGGAGGAGGTCCAGATACGCAGTATTTT. It encodes CASSAGGGPDTQYF. Together with reference TRBV5-6 and TRBJ2-3, the CDR3 gives the full variable domain: DAGVTQSPTHLIKTRGQQVTLRCSPKSGHDTVSWYQQALGQGPQFIFQYYEEEERQRGNFPDRFSGHQFPNYSSELNVNALLLGDSALYLCASSAGGGPDTQYFGPGTRLTVL.

This clone was observed once. The chain links TRBV7-9 to TRBJ1-4, with D unclear. In germline, CDR1 is SEHNR, CDR2 FQNEAQ (reference sequence). Trimming left V 5 bases short and J 3 bases short, with 4 bases between. CDR3 size: 12 residues. DNA of the CDR3: TGTGCCAGCAGCCGATCTAATGAAAAACTGTTTTTT. Protein sequence: CASSRSNEKLFF.

The V and J genes are TRBV2 and TRBJ2-3; weak D call: TRBD2 (5 bases). The CDR3 consists of 17 residues. V lost 7 bases, J lost 0 bases, and 20 bases lay in between. Per the germline V gene, CDR1 is SNHLY and CDR2 is FYNNEI. The CDR3 loop is CASKGPPLGPSTDTQYF. For the CDR3, the DNA is TGTGCCAGCAAAGGGCCTCCACTAGGACCTAGCACAGATACGCAGTATTTT.

The V gene is TRBV6-5, the J gene TRBJ2-7; D gene unclear. CDR1 MNHEY and CDR2 SVGAGI come from the germline V gene. The V and J ends lost 3 bases and 5 bases respectively, with 14 bases between them. This CDR3 region has 14 residues. CDR3 region: CASSYQRSPDEQYF. CDR3 DNA: TGTGCCAGCAGTTATCAGAGATCCCCCGACGAGCAGTACTTC.

V and J are TRBV27 and TRBJ2-5; 10 nucleotides line up with TRBD1. J was trimmed by 4 bases and V by 3 bases; bases with no gene match: 8. CDR1 and CDR2 (germline): MNHEY, SMNVEV (reference sequence). The length of the CDR3 is 16 residues. The CDR3 coding sequence is TGTGCCAGCAGTTTCCTGCTGGGACAGGGGCCAGAGACCCAGTACTTC. Translation gives CASSFLLGQGPETQYF.

The CDR3 region is CASSAPGTGNNEQFF. CDR3 DNA: TGCGCCAGCAGCGCCCCCGGGACGGGTAACAATGAGCAGTTCTTC. The rearrangement uses TRBV5-1 and TRBJ2-1; D possibly uses TRBD1 or TRBD2 (5 bases each). This CDR3 contains 15 residues. The germline V gene has CDR1 SGHRS and CDR2 YFSETQ. V shed 4 bases and J shed 5 bases, with 16 bases lying between them. Looking up the rest from reference TRBV5-1 and TRBJ2-1 gives the full variable domain: KAGVTQTPRYLIKTRGQQVTLSCSPISGHRSVSWYQQTPGQGLQFLFEYFSETQRNKGNFPGRFSGRQFSNSRSEMNVSTLELGDSALYLCASSAPGTGNNEQFFGPGTRLTVL.

The chain joins TRBV11-3 to TRBJ2-2; D gene unclear. CDR1 and CDR2 (germline): SGHNT, YENEEA. The CDR3 contains 14 residues. Between the trimmed V and J ends, which lost 5 bases and 6 bases, there was a span of 13 bases. This CDR3 reads CASSQRKDPGELFF. In DNA form, the CDR3 reads TGTGCCAGCAGCCAAAGAAAGGACCCCGGGGAGCTGTTTTTT.

This clone has only one observation. The chain employs TRBV7-8 and TRBJ2-7; 8 nucleotides line up with TRBD2. V lost 5 bases to trimming and J lost 3 bases; unmatched junction nucleotides: 9. The CDR3 consists of 15 residues. Per the germline V gene, CDR1 is SGHVS and CDR2 is FQNEAQ. The chain's CDR3 is CASSKATSGDYEQYF. The CDR3 bases are TGTGCCAGCAGCAAAGCAACTAGCGGCGACTACGAGCAGTACTTC.

The chain combines TRBV9 with TRBJ1-5, with 7 bases lining up with TRBD1. J was trimmed by 5 bases and V by 4 bases; bases with no gene match: 9. Germline V gives CDR1 SGDLS, CDR2 YYNGEE. The CDR3 has 15 residues. CDR3 nucleotides: TGTGCCAGCAGCCCGGGACAGTACTATGATCAGCCCCAGCATTTT. The encoded protein is CASSPGQYYDQPQHF.